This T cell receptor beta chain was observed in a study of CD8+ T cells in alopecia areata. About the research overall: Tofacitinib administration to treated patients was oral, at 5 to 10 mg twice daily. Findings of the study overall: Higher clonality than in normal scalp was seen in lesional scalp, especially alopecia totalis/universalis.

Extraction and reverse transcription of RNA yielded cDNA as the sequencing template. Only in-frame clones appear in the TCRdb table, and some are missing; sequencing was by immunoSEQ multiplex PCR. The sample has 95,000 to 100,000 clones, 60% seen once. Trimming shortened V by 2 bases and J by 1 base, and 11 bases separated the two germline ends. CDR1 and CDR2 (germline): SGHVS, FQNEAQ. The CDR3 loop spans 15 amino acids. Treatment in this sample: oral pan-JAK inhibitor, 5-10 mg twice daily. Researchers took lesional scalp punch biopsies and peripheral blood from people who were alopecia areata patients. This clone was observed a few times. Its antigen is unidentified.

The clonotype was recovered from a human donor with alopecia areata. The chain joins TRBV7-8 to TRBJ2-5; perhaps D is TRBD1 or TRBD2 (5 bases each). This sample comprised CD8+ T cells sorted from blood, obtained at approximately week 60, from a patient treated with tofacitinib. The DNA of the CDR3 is TGTGCCAGCAGCTTATACGGGGCGATCCAAGAGACCCAGTACTTC. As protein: CASSLYGAIQETQYF.